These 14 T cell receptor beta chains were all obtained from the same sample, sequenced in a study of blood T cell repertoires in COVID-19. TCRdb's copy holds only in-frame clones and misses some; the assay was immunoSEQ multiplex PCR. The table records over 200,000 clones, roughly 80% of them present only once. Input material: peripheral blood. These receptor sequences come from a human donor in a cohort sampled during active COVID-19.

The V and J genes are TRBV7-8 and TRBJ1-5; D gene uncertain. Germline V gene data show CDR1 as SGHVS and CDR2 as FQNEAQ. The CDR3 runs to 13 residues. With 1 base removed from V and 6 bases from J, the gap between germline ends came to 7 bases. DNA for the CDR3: TGTGCCAGCAGCTTAGTGTCGGGTCAGCCCCAGCATTTT. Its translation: CASSLVSGQPQHF.

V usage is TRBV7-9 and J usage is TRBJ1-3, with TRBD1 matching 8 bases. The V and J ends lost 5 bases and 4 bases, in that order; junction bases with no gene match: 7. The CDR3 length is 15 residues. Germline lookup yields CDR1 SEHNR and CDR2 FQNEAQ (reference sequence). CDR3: CASSPRGRRGNTIYF. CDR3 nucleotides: TGTGCCAGCAGCCCCAGGGGGCGCCGCGGAAACACCATATATTTT.

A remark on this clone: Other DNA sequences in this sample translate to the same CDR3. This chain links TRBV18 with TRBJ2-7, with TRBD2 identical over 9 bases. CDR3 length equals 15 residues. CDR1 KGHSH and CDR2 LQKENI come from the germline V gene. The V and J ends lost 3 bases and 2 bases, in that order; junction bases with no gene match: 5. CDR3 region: CASSPLTSGTYEQYF. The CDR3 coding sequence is TGTGCCAGCTCACCGTTGACTAGCGGTACCTACGAGCAGTACTTC.

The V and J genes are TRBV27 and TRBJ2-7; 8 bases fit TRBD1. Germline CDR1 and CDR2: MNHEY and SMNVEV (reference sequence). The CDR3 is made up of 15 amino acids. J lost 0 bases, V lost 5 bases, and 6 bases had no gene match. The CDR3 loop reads CASSPRTGSSYEQYF. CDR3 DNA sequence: TGTGCCAGCAGTCCAAGGACAGGGAGCTCCTACGAGCAGTACTTC.

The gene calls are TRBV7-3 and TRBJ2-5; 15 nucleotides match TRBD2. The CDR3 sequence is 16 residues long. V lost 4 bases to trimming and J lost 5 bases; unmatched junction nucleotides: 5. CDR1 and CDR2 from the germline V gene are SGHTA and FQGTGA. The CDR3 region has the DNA TGTGCCAGCAGCTCGGGACTAGCGGGAGGAGCGGAGACCCAGTACTTC. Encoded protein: CASSSGLAGGAETQYF. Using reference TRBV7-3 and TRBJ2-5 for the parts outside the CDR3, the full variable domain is GAGVSQTPSNKVTEKGKYVELRCDPISGHTALYWYRQSLGQGPEFLIYFQGTGAADDSGLPNDRFFAVRPEGSVSTLKIQRTERGDSAVYLCASSSGLAGGAETQYFGPGTRLLVL.

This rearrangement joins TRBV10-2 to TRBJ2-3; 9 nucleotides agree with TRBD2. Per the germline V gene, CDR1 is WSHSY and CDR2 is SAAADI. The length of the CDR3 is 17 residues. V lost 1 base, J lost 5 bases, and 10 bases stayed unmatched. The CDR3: CASSEWIAGVSGDTQYF. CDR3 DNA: TGCGCCAGCAGTGAGTGGATAGCGGGAGTCTCAGGAGATACGCAGTATTTT.

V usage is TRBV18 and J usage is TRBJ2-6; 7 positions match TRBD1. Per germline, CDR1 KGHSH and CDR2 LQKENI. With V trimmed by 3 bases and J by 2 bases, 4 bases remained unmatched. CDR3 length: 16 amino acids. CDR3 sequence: CASSPGTAPGANVLTF. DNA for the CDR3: TGTGCCAGCTCACCCGGGACAGCCCCTGGGGCCAACGTCCTGACTTTC.

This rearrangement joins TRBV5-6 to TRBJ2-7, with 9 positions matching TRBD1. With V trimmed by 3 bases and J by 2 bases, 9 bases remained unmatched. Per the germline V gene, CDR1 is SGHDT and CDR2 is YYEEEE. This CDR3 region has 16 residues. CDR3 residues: CASSSRDRVLTYEQYF. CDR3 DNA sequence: TGTGCCAGCAGCTCCCGGGACAGGGTGTTGACCTACGAGCAGTACTTC.

The DNA of the CDR3 is TGTGCCACCAGCAGGAGGCGAGGGTCAACTAATGAAAAACTGTTTTTT. The encoded protein is CATSRRRGSTNEKLFF. The chain recombines TRBV15 with TRBJ1-4; D is ambiguous. Germline assignment: CDR1 LNHNV and CDR2 YYDKDF (reference sequence). Trimming took 3 bases from V and 0 from J, leaving 11 bases between them. This CDR3 has 16 residues.

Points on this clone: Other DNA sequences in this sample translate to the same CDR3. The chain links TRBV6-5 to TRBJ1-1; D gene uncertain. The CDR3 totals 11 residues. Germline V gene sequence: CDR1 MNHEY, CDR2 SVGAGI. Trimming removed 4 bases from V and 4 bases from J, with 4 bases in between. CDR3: CASSSGTEAFF. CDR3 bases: TGTGCCAGCAGTTCCGGCACTGAAGCTTTCTTT.

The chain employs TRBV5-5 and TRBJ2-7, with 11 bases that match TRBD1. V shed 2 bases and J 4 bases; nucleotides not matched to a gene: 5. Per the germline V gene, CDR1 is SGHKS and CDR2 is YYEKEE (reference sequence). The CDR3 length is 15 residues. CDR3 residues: CASSFSGQGAYEQYF. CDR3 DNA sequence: TGTGCCAGCAGCTTTTCCGGACAGGGGGCTTACGAGCAGTACTTC. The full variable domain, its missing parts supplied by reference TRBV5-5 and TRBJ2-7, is DAGVTQSPTHLIKTRGQQVTLRCSPISGHKSVSWYQQVLGQGPQFIFQYYEKEERGRGNFPDRFSARQFPNYSSELNVNALLLGDSALYLCASSFSGQGAYEQYFGPGTRLTVT.

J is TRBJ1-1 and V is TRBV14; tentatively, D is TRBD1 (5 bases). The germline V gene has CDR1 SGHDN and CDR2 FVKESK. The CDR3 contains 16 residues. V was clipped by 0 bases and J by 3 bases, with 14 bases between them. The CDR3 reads CASSQDWGVVDTEAFF. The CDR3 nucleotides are TGTGCCAGCAGCCAAGATTGGGGGGTTGTTGACACTGAAGCTTTCTTT.

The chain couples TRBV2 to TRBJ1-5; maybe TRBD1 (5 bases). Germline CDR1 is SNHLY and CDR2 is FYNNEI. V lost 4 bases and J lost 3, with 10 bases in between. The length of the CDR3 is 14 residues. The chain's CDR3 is CASSGQPLNQPQHF. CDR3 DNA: TGTGCCAGCAGTGGACAGCCCCTCAATCAGCCCCAGCATTTT.

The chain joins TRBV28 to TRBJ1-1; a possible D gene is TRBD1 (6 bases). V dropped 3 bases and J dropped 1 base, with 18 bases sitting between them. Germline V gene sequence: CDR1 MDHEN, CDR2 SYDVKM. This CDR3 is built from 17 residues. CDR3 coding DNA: TGTGCCAGCAGTTTCGCCTTAGGCGGACAGACGAACACTGAAGCTTTCTTT. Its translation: CASSFALGGQTNTEAFF.